These 10 T cell receptor beta chains share one sample of origin, sequenced in a study of cytomegalovirus exposure and HLA in healthy donors. The study ran its PCR with 60 Vbeta and 13 Jbeta primers. Assay used: immunoSEQ multiplex PCR; TCRdb lists only in-frame clones, some missing. This table has roughly 190,000 clones, 83% appearing once. The sample comprised PBMCs. These receptors were taken from a man aged 35 to 55 in good health and CMV-seropositive.

This chain links TRBV15 with TRBJ2-7; D is possibly TRBD2 (5 bases). This CDR3 has 14 residues. V gave up 0 bases and J gave up 0 bases, with 6 bases separating them. Per germline, CDR1 LNHNV and CDR2 YYDKDF (reference sequence). In DNA form, the CDR3 reads TGTGCCACCAGCAGAGAACGGGGCTCCTACGAGCAGTACTTC. It translates to CATSRERGSYEQYF.

The chain links TRBV25-1 to TRBJ2-1, with TRBD2 matching 7 bases. The ends lost 4 bases at V and 5 bases at J; junction bases unmatched: 8. This CDR3 is 15 amino acids long. Germline assignment: CDR1 MGHDK and CDR2 SYGVNS. The CDR3 reads CASSGGLDRNNEQFF. In nucleotides, the CDR3 is TGTGCCAGCAGTGGCGGACTAGATCGGAACAATGAGCAGTTCTTC.

The gene calls are TRBV7-6 and TRBJ2-1; perhaps TRBD2 as D (6 bases). V lost 5 bases and J 8 bases, leaving 13 bases between the germline ends. The germline CDR1 and CDR2 sequences are SGHVS and FNYEAQ. This CDR3 is built from 13 residues. The CDR3 sequence is CASSPRLGYEQFF. For the CDR3, the DNA is TGTGCCAGCAGCCCCCGACTAGGGTATGAGCAGTTCTTC.

The gene calls are TRBV11-3 and TRBJ1-1; D uncertain. This CDR3 region has 13 residues. Trimming removed 1 base at V and 2 bases at J, with 5 bases between. Germline V gives CDR1 SGHNT, CDR2 YENEEA. CDR3 loop: CASSLGTNTEAFF. The CDR3 DNA reads as TGTGCCAGCAGCTTAGGCACAAACACTGAAGCTTTCTTT.

This sequence joins TRBV18 and TRBJ1-3; D may be TRBD1 (6 bases). The CDR3 is made up of 16 amino acids. Between the trimmed V and J ends, which lost 4 bases and 2 bases, there was a span of 15 bases. Per the germline V gene, CDR1 is KGHSH and CDR2 is LQKENI. CDR3 coding DNA: TGTGCCAGCTCACTACGACAGGAATCTACTGGAAACACCATATATTTT. It yields the protein CASSLRQESTGNTIYF.

V and J are TRBV6-6 and TRBJ1-5, with a tentative D call TRBD1 (6 bases). The CDR3 has 15 amino acids. V shed 1 base and J shed 5 bases, with 12 bases lying between them. CDR1 and CDR2 (germline): MNHNY, SVGAGI (reference sequence). The CDR3 bases are TGTGCCAGCAGTTACTGGGGGGGCGCGGATCAGCCCCAGCATTTT. This sequence encodes CASSYWGGADQPQHF.

In its sample, this clone was seen once. The gene calls are TRBV6-5 and TRBJ2-7; 12 bases align to TRBD2. V trimming: 5 bases; J trimming: 2 bases; junction bases outside the gene matches: 4. This CDR3 is 15 amino acids long. Looked up from germline, CDR1 is MNHEY and CDR2 is SVGAGI. Here the CDR3 DNA reads TGTGCCAGCAGTCCTGGACTAGCGGGAACCTACGAGCAGTACTTC. Protein: CASSPGLAGTYEQYF.

The sample holds one count of this clone. V usage is TRBV7-9 and J usage is TRBJ1-2, with D hard to call. V dropped 0 bases and J dropped 8 bases, with 10 bases sitting between them. Germline V lookup: CDR1 SEHNR, CDR2 FQNEAQ (reference sequence). The CDR3 consists of 13 residues. The DNA of the CDR3 is TGTGCCAGCAGCTTAGCGACGCACGGGGGCTACACCTTC. Amino acids: CASSLATHGGYTF.

The chain joins TRBV5-4 to TRBJ2-1; possible D gene TRBD2, 5 bases. CDR1 is SGHNT, CDR2 YYREEE, per germline (reference sequence). The CDR3 is 14 residues long. The V gene lost 0 bases and the J gene lost 10 bases, with 14 bases spanning the gap. CDR3 nucleotides: TGTGCCAGCAGCTTGGTTCGTGGGGAGAACGAGCAGTTCTTC. Its protein is CASSLVRGENEQFF.

The rearrangement links TRBV2 to TRBJ2-7; 9 bases match TRBD2. Germline CDR1 SNHLY, CDR2 FYNNEI. J gave up 3 bases and V 7 bases, and 4 bases lay outside the gene matches. There are 13 residues in the CDR3. The CDR3 loop reads CASMGTSRYEQYF. The DNA for the CDR3 is TGTGCCAGCATGGGGACTAGCCGCTACGAGCAGTACTTC.